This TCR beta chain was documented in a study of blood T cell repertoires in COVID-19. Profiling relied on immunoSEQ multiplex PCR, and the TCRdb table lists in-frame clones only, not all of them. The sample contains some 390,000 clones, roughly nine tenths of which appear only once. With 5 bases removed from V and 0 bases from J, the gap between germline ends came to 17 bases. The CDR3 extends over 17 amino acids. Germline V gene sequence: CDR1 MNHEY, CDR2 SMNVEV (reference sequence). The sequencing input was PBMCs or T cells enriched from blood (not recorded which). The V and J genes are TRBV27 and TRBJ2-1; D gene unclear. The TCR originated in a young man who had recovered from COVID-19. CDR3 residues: CASSTTRLLSSYNEQFF. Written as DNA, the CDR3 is TGTGCCAGCAGTACCACCCGACTGCTAAGCTCCTACAATGAGCAGTTCTTC.